This is a list of T cell receptor beta chains from one sample in a study. From the 5' RACE reads, TCRdb called clonotypes with MiXCR, one entry per CDR3 protein. The sample holds over 25,000 distinct CDR3 sequences, roughly 25% seen once. Specimen: naive CD4+ T cells sorted from a lymph node. These receptors all come from a female donor with breast cancer. The conserved cysteine and the conserved F or W are not part of the CDR3 here. Each record gives: J gene, V gene, clone size, CDR3 protein. Not all rows give a size; the values are once, few, many and, for expanded clones, a class.

>TRBJ2-3|TRBV6-5|NA
ASSRTGGRTDTQY
>TRBJ2-2|TRBV5-1|NA
ASSLVLAANTGELF
>TRBJ2-3|TRBV7-8|NA
ASSSNFGSKREGPTDTQY
>TRBJ2-1|TRBV7-3|few
ASSLRGSGVSYNEQF
>TRBJ1-2|TRBV3-1|few
ASSPKTGVIGYGYT
>TRBJ1-1|TRBV5-1|medium-sized
ASSDPGQVEAF
>TRBJ1-4|TRBV12-3/TRBV12-4|NA
TSNPGTNLEKLF
>TRBJ2-1|TRBV12-3/TRBV12-4|NA
ASSRAGNYYNEQF
>TRBJ1-5|TRBV7-8|few
ASSFRPGDYQPQH
>TRBJ1-2|TRBV5-1|NA
ASSLNTDFNCGYT
>TRBJ1-3|TRBV29-1|many
SVRNTGGSGNTIY
>TRBJ1-1|TRBV2|NA
ASTHNTEAF
>TRBJ1-2|TRBV4-1|NA
ASSQDSNYGYT
>TRBJ2-7|TRBV2|few
ASTLGGERYEQY
>TRBJ2-5|TRBV7-2|NA
ASSLEGFQETQY
>TRBJ1-3|TRBV7-9|few
ASSLWTGRVY
>TRBJ1-2|TRBV4-2|medium-sized
ASSQPQGASLNGYT
>TRBJ2-4|TRBV4-3|NA
ASSQDPGSSGSPGTKNIQY
>TRBJ2-5|TRBV20-1|medium-sized
SAIGQDQETQY
>TRBJ2-1|TRBV9|NA
ASSVAGVTRNKQF
>TRBJ1-2|TRBV5-5|NA
ASRLAPISSYGYT
>TRBJ2-1|TRBV10-3|few
AISESGGLYNEQF
>TRBJ2-3|TRBV4-2|NA
ASSQDPLGRRTDTQY
>TRBJ2-4|TRBV4-2|NA
ASSQGVRRGAKNIQY
>TRBJ2-4|TRBV4-2|NA
ASSQGPRGLAKNIQY
>TRBJ1-1|TRBV5-6|many
ASSRDTNTEAF
>TRBJ1-1|TRBV7-9|many
ASLQGTNTEAF
>TRBJ1-3|TRBV7-9|many
ASSLGNGRPISGNTIY
>TRBJ1-5|TRBV7-9|NA
ASSSIGSNQPQH
>TRBJ2-2|TRBV5-4|NA
ASSPLQGGAGELF
>TRBJ1-4|TRBV20-1|NA
SANGVPTNEKLF
>TRBJ1-2|TRBV20-1|NA
SARWDRGFYT
>TRBJ2-7|TRBV4-1|few
ASSQDGASGSYEQY
>TRBJ1-2|TRBV10-3|few
AISELQGHLDILGGYT
>TRBJ1-5|TRBV21-1|NA
ASSPEPYSNQPQH
>TRBJ1-5|TRBV9|few
ASSPTGFEGQPQH
>TRBJ2-1|TRBV20-1|NA
SAQAGGGSYNEQF
>TRBJ2-7|TRBV12-3/TRBV12-4|NA
ASSLGTGVSHEQY
>TRBJ1-3|TRBV20-1|NA
SARDLDYDSGNTIY
>TRBJ2-1|TRBV7-9|few
ASSQTSGGEQF
>TRBJ2-1|TRBV12-3/TRBV12-4|NA
ASSLGARLARGEQF